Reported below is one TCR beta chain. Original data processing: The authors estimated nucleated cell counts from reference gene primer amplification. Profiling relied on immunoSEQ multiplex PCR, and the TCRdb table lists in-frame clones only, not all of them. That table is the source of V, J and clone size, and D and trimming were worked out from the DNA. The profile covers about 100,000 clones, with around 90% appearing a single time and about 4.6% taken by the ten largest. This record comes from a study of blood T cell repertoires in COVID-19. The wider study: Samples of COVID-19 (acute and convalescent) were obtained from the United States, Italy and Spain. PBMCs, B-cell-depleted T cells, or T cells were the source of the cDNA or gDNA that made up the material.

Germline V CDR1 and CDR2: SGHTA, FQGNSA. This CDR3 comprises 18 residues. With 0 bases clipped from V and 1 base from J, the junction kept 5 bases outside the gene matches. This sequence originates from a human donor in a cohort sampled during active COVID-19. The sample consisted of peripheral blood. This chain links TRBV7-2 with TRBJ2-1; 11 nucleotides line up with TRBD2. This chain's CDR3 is CASSLARLAGQSYNEQFF. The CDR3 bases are TGTGCCAGCAGCTTAGCCAGACTAGCGGGACAATCCTACAATGAGCAGTTCTTC.